A selection of T cell receptor beta chains follows, all from one sample in a study of Graves' ophthalmopathy and Graves' hyperthyroidism. TCRdb passed the multiplex PCR reads through MiXCR, listing each CDR3 protein once. In the table there are about 600,000 distinct CDR3 sequences, less than 45% of which are singletons. Sequenced input: peripheral blood or thyroid tissue (not recorded which). Receptors were obtained from an adult man with Graves' hyperthyroidism. CDR3s include the opening cysteine and the closing phenylalanine or tryptophan. A D gene is named only where the DNA matches it firmly. Clone size is stated in some rows and not others, as once, few, many or a class when expanded.

J: TRBJ2-7
size: many
D: NA
V: TRBV9
CDR3: CASSSAGTPSYEQYF
DNA: TGTGCCAGCAGCTCGGCAGGGACCCCCTCCTACGAGCAGTACTTC

J: TRBJ1-2
size: many
D: TRBD1
V: TRBV5-5
CDR3: CASSFTGGNYGYTF
DNA: TGTGCCAGCAGCTTCACAGGGGGTAACTATGGCTACACCTTC

J: TRBJ1-3
size: many
D: NA
V: TRBV19
CDR3: CASRPGPRIPSNSGNTIYF
DNA: TGTGCCAGTAGGCCCGGGCCTCGGATCCCATCCAACTCTGGAAACACCATATATTTT

J: TRBJ2-7
size: many
D: TRBD1
V: TRBV29-1
CDR3: CSASDRGYEQYF
DNA: TGCAGCGCCTCCGACAGGGGGTACGAGCAGTACTTC

J: TRBJ1-5
size: many
D: NA
V: TRBV6-5
CDR3: CASRSRQSWNQPQHF
DNA: TGTGCCAGCAGGTCCCGACAGTCCTGGAATCAGCCCCAGCATTTT

J: TRBJ1-6
size: many
D: NA
V: TRBV7-6
CDR3: CASSPVITGSSDTSPLHF
DNA: TGTGCCAGCAGCCCCGTGATCACAGGGAGTTCCGATACTTCACCCCTCCACTTT

J: TRBJ2-1
size: few
D: NA
V: TRBV11-2
CDR3: CASSLGHEQFF
DNA: TGTGCCAGCAGCTTAGGCCATGAGCAGTTCTTC

J: TRBJ2-1
size: NA
D: NA
V: TRBV29-1
CDR3: CSVGHNEQFF
DNA: TGCAGCGTTGGACACAATGAGCAGTTCTTC

J: TRBJ2-7
size: many
D: NA
V: TRBV12-3/TRBV12-4
CDR3: CASSFGKYEQYF
DNA: TGTGCCAGCAGTTTCGGGAAGTACGAGCAGTACTTC

J: TRBJ2-3
size: NA
D: NA
V: TRBV6-5
CDR3: CASSESFRGTDTQYF
DNA: TGTGCCAGCAGTGAATCTTTTCGTGGCACAGATACGCAGTATTTT

J: TRBJ1-3
size: NA
D: NA
V: TRBV9
CDR3: CASSSGIVSGNTIYF
DNA: TGTGCCAGCAGCTCCGGGATCGTCTCTGGAAACACCATATATTTT

J: TRBJ1-1
size: many
D: NA
V: TRBV12-3/TRBV12-4
CDR3: CASRRHGKNTEAFF
DNA: TGTGCCAGCAGAAGACACGGGAAGAACACTGAAGCTTTCTTT

J: TRBJ2-1
size: NA
D: TRBD1
V: TRBV2
CDR3: CASNKDRDYEQFF
DNA: TGTGCCAGCAATAAGGACAGGGACTATGAGCAGTTCTTC

J: TRBJ1-6
size: many
D: NA
V: TRBV15
CDR3: CATSREGLINSPLHF
DNA: TGTGCCACCAGCAGAGAAGGGCTGATAAATTCACCCCTCCACTTT

J: TRBJ1-2
size: NA
D: NA
V: TRBV19
CDR3: CASSIRGGNYGYTF
DNA: TGTGCCAGTAGTATACGGGGGGGTAACTATGGCTACACCTTC

J: TRBJ2-7
size: many
D: NA
V: TRBV5-8
CDR3: CASSSNIGAYEQYF
DNA: TGTGCCAGCAGCTCTAATATCGGCGCCTACGAGCAGTACTTC

J: TRBJ2-3
size: once
D: NA
V: TRBV20-1
CDR3: CSACDRSTDTQYF
DNA: TGCAGTGCTTGCGACAGGAGCACAGATACGCAGTATTTT

J: TRBJ2-5
size: few
D: NA
V: TRBV4-1
CDR3: CASSRITEPGQETQYF
DNA: TGCGCCAGCAGCCGCATTACCGAACCTGGGCAAGAGACCCAGTACTTC

J: TRBJ1-1
size: NA
D: TRBD1
V: TRBV7-2
CDR3: CASSFLGTGRSEAFF
DNA: TGTGCCAGCAGCTTCCTAGGGACAGGGCGGAGTGAAGCTTTCTTT

J: TRBJ2-7
size: few
D: NA
V: TRBV5-5
CDR3: CASSLVVSRYEQYF
DNA: TGTGCCAGCAGCTTGGTGGTTAGCAGATACGAGCAGTACTTC

J: TRBJ1-1
size: NA
D: NA
V: TRBV2
CDR3: CASSVKGRITEAFF
DNA: TGTGCCAGCAGTGTAAAGGGGAGGATCACTGAAGCTTTCTTT

J: TRBJ1-2
size: many
D: NA
V: TRBV7-6
CDR3: CASALNRDYGYTF
DNA: TGTGCCAGCGCCCTCAACAGGGACTATGGCTACACCTTC

J: TRBJ2-7
size: few
D: NA
V: TRBV28
CDR3: CARASDSSSYEQYF
DNA: TGTGCCAGAGCCTCGGACAGTTCCTCCTACGAGCAGTACTTC

J: TRBJ2-7
size: NA
D: TRBD1
V: TRBV6-1
CDR3: CASRVQGGSYEQYF
DNA: TGTGCCAGCAGAGTACAGGGGGGTTCCTACGAGCAGTACTTC

J: TRBJ2-3
size: NA
D: TRBD1
V: TRBV7-2
CDR3: CASSPRTGYNFDTQYF
DNA: TGTGCCAGCAGTCCGAGGACAGGTTACAATTTCGATACGCAGTATTTT

J: TRBJ1-3
size: few
D: NA
V: TRBV19
CDR3: CASSIWDTSGNTIYF
DNA: TGTGCCAGTAGTATCTGGGACACCTCTGGAAACACCATATATTTT

J: TRBJ1-6
size: many
D: NA
V: TRBV4-2
CDR3: CASSQRTNSPLHF
DNA: TGTGCCAGCAGCCAGAGAACCAATTCACCCCTCCACTTT